These T cell receptor beta chains were read from a single sample in a study of cytomegalovirus exposure and HLA in healthy donors. The repertoire was sequenced with immunoSEQ multiplex PCR; TCRdb's copy has only in-frame clones and lacks some. Of roughly 190,000 clones in the sample, 75% to 90% are singletons; the top ten hold 1% to 1.5%. Sequenced: PBMCs. All receptors derive from a man aged 25 to 40 in good health and CMV-seronegative. The CDR3 runs from the conserved cysteine through the conserved F or W. The D gene is left open where the match is weak.

v_gene: TRBV27; j_gene: TRBJ1-6; d_gene: NA; CDR3nt: TGTGCCAGCAGGGGGGCCTCGGGGAATTCACCCCTCCACTTT; CDR3aa: CASRGASGNSPLHF
v_gene: TRBV7-9; j_gene: TRBJ1-5; d_gene: NA; CDR3nt: TGTGCCAGCAGTCCCCCCATGGGGGGGCCTCCGCAGCCCCAGCATTTT; CDR3aa: CASSPPMGGPPQPQHF
v_gene: TRBV6-6; j_gene: TRBJ2-2; d_gene: TRBD2; CDR3nt: TGTGCCAGCAGGGGACTAGCGGTCACCGGGGAGCTGTTTTTT; CDR3aa: CASRGLAVTGELFF
v_gene: TRBV29-1; j_gene: TRBJ2-3; d_gene: NA; CDR3nt: TGCAGCGTTGAAGAGTATTACAGGGCGAGCACAGATACGCAGTATTTT; CDR3aa: CSVEEYYRASTDTQYF
v_gene: TRBV6-1; j_gene: TRBJ1-1; d_gene: NA; CDR3nt: TGTGCCAGCAGTGAACGGGGAGCTTTCTTT; CDR3aa: CASSERGAFF
v_gene: TRBV28; j_gene: TRBJ2-3; d_gene: TRBD2; CDR3nt: TGTGCCAGCAGTACTAGCGGGAGAGCAGATACGCAGTATTTT; CDR3aa: CASSTSGRADTQYF
v_gene: TRBV21-1; j_gene: TRBJ1-5; d_gene: NA; CDR3nt: TGTGCCAGCAGCAAAGAGGCGGCCCCTACAGGGAGTGAGGATCAGCCCCAGCATTTT; CDR3aa: CASSKEAAPTGSEDQPQHF
v_gene: TRBV7-7; j_gene: TRBJ2-5; d_gene: NA; CDR3nt: TGTGCTAGCAGCCCCGCAGGCAAGCAAGAGACCCAGTACTTC; CDR3aa: CASSPAGKQETQYF
v_gene: TRBV2; j_gene: TRBJ1-5; d_gene: NA; CDR3nt: TGTGCCAGCAGCTTACAGGGTCAGCCCCAGCATTTT; CDR3aa: CASSLQGQPQHF
v_gene: TRBV19; j_gene: TRBJ2-5; d_gene: NA; CDR3nt: TGTGCCAGTAGACCCCTCGGGGGGACCCAGTACTTC; CDR3aa: CASRPLGGTQYF
v_gene: TRBV25-1; j_gene: TRBJ2-5; d_gene: TRBD1; CDR3nt: TGTGCCAGCAGTGAACTCCGGACAGGGGGCGGGGAGACCCAGTACTTC; CDR3aa: CASSELRTGGGETQYF
v_gene: TRBV7-2; j_gene: TRBJ2-7; d_gene: TRBD2; CDR3nt: TGTGCCAGCAGATATGGGGGGGTCCTCTACGAGCAGTACTTC; CDR3aa: CASRYGGVLYEQYF
v_gene: TRBV5-1; j_gene: TRBJ2-3; d_gene: TRBD2; CDR3nt: TGCGCCAGCAGCTATACTCTAGCGGGGCGGGGCACAGATACGCAGTATTTT; CDR3aa: CASSYTLAGRGTDTQYF
v_gene: TRBV5-5; j_gene: TRBJ1-3; d_gene: NA; CDR3nt: TGTGCCAGCAGCTTAAGCGGCCTCTCTGGAAACACCATATATTTT; CDR3aa: CASSLSGLSGNTIYF
v_gene: TRBV7-7; j_gene: TRBJ2-3; d_gene: TRBD2; CDR3nt: TGTGCTAGAGGGACTAGCGGGAGGTGGGTTAGCACAGATACGCAGTATTTT; CDR3aa: CARGTSGRWVSTDTQYF